This TCR beta chain is drawn from a study of blood T cell repertoires in COVID-19. Study overall: Acute-phase and convalescent COVID-19 samples originated in the United States, Italy and Spain. Sample material is recorded as cDNA or gDNA derived from T cells, B-cell-depleted T cells, or PBMCs.

The table came from immunoSEQ multiplex PCR; TCRdb's copy has only in-frame clones and leaves some out. Among about 130,000 clones, approximately 85% were seen once, and the ten largest hold approximately 4.3%. This clone was counted a single time. The material sequenced was peripheral blood. This clonotype originated in a human donor in a cohort sampled during active COVID-19.

The chain's CDR3 is CAGGTGSYGYTF. In DNA form, the CDR3 reads TGTGCCGGGGGGACAGGATCGTATGGCTACACCTTC. The chain employs TRBV6-6 and TRBJ1-2, with 8 bases that match TRBD1. Trimming cost V 11 bases and J 5 bases; bases outside gene matches: 7. The CDR3 sequence is 12 residues long. Germline V gene lookup returns CDR1 MNHNY and CDR2 SVGAGI (reference sequence).